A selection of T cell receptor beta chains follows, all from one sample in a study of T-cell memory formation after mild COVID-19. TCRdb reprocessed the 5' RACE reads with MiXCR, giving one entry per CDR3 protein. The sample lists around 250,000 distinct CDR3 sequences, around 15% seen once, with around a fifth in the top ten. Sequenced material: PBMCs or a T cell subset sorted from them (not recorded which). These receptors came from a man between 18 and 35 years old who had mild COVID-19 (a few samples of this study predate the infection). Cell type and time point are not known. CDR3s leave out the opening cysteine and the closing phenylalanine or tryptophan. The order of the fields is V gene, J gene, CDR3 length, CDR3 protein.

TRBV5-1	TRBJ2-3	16	ASSLAGLAGGFTDTQY
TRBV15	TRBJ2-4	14	ATRIPTGTVKNIQY
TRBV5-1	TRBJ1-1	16	ASSTRLRGGLGNTEAF
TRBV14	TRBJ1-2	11	ASSPDRSYGYT
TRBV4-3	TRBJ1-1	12	ASSQGGPNTEAF
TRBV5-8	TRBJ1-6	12	ASSLRPLASPLH
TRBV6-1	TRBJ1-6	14	ASSFTPGTGNSPLH
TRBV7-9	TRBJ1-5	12	ASSPGSSNQPQH
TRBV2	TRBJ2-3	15	ASSPMGLTVSTDTQY
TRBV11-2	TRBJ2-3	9	ASSRVGTQY
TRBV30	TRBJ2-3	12	AWKVPSRTDTQY
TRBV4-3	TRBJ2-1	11	ASSQGVEDEQF
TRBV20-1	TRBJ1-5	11	SARGDRDQPQH
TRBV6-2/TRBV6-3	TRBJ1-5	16	ASSSRISGAYSNQPQH
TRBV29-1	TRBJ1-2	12	SAEPGQGLAGYT
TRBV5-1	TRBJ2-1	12	ASSGGGAYNEQF
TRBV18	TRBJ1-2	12	ASSPPSGGYGYT
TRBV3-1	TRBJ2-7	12	ASSQGDTSYEQY
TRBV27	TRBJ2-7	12	ASSFRGQAYEQY
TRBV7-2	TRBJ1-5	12	ASSLDPVNQPQH
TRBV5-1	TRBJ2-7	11	ASSPGLLNEQY
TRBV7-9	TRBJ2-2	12	ASSIDRHTGELF
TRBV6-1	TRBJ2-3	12	ASQRGGSTDTQY
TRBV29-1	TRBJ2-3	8	SVQRDTQY
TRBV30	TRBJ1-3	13	AWSRGAISGNTIY
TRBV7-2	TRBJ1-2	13	ASSLPGTGLRGYT
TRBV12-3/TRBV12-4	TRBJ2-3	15	ASSPPASGGPTDTQY
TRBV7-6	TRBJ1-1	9	ASSLGEEAF
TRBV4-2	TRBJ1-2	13	ASSPQGMWEYGYT
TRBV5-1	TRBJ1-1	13	ASSLNPELSTEAF
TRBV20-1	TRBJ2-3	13	SAWDRFMVTDTQY
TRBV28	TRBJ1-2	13	ASSLSDGRHYGYT
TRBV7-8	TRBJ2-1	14	ASSITRTGSYNEQF
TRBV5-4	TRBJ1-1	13	ASRPPPGSATEAF
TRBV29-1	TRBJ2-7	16	SVEGRTSGGTEGYEQY
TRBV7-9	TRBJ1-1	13	ASSLDAHWGTEAF
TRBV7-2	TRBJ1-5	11	ASSWVNNQPQH
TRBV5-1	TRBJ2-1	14	ASSSFWGEILNEQF
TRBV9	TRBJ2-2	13	ASSVETGATGELF
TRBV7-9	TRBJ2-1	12	ASSSEAHYNEQF
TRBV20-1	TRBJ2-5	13	SARVPPDGGETQY
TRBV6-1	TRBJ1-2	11	ASSEYGQRGYT
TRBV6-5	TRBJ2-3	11	ASRGTSTDTQY
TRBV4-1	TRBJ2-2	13	ASTPRWPVTGELF
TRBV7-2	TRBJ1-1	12	ASRGTGANTEAF
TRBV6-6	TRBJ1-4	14	ASILTGGVTNEKLF
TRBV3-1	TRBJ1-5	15	ASSQEGRGQGNQPQH
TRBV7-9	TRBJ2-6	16	ASRETGGYSSGANVLT
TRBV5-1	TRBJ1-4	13	ASTPQGQGGEKLF
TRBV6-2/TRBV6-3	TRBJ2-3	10	ASALFTDTQY
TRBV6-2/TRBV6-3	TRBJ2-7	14	ASSYSFSGARYEQY
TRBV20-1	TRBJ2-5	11	SASVELAETQY
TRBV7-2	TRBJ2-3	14	ASSNPGTSGTDTQY
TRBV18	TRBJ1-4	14	ASSPYQGAVNEKLF
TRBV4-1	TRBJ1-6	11	ASSQGPSSPLH